This TCR beta chain was documented in a study of blood T cell repertoires in COVID-19. As for the study in general: T cells, B-cell-depleted T cells, or PBMCs supplied cDNA or gDNA.

Sequencing used immunoSEQ multiplex PCR; TCRdb keeps in-frame clones, though not all of them. The table lists 200,000 to 250,000 clones, around four fifths of them singletons. Deletions cut 6 bases from V and 1 base from J, with 9 bases between. There are 13 residues in the CDR3. The germline CDR1 and CDR2 sequences are LNHDA and SQIVND (reference sequence). This chain links TRBV19 with TRBJ1-1; no firm D call. This TCR was recovered from a young man with active or convalescent COVID-19. The specimen sequenced was peripheral blood. In nucleotides, the CDR3 is TGTGCCAGTAGGGGTCAGGCGAACACTGAAGCTTTCTTT. Translation gives CASRGQANTEAFF. Based on the CDR3 plus reference TRBV19 and TRBJ1-1, the full variable domain is DGGITQSPKYLFRKEGQNVTLSCEQNLNHDAMYWYRQDPGQGLRLIYYSQIVNDFQKGDIAEGYSVSREKKESFPLTVTSAQKNPTAFYLCASRGQANTEAFFGQGTRLTVV.